This T cell receptor (beta chain) was sequenced for a study of cytomegalovirus exposure and HLA in healthy donors. Study results and caveats: Some highly shared sequence variants likely arose as a pipeline artifact. Researchers reportedly found TCR beta sequences accurately predicted most subjects' HLA-A and HLA-B alleles.

Comment on this clone: Its cognate antigen is unknown.

The PCR employed 60 Vbeta primers together with 13 Jbeta primers. Only in-frame clones appear in the TCRdb table, and some are missing; sequencing was by immunoSEQ multiplex PCR. The data contain around 190,000 clones, about 80% of them singletons. CDR1 is MNHNS, CDR2 SASEGT, per germline. The length of the CDR3 is 18 residues. With V trimmed by 4 bases and J by 4 bases, 17 bases remained unmatched. The V and J genes are TRBV6-1 and TRBJ2-5; 8 positions match TRBD1. The sequence was obtained from a man aged 35 to 55 in good health and CMV-seropositive. Source material: PBMCs. CDR3 sequence: CASSVVGRGQKWRETQYF. CDR3 in DNA: TGTGCCAGCAGTGTGGTTGGCAGGGGGCAAAAGTGGAGAGAGACCCAGTACTTC.